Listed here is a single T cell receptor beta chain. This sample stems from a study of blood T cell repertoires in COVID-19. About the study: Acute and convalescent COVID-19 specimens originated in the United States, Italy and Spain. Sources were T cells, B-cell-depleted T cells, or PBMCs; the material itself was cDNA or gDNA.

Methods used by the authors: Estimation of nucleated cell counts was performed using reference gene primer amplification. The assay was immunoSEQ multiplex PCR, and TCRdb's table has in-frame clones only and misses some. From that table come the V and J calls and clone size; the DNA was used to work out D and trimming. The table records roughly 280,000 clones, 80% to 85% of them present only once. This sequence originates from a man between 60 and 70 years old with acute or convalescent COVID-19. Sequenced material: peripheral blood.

DNA of the CDR3: TGTGCCAGCAGCTCTCAGGGGGCTTCGAGCTACGAGCAGTACTTC. This codes for CASSSQGASSYEQYF. This sequence joins TRBV7-6 and TRBJ2-7, with TRBD1 identical over 8 bases. CDR1 and CDR2 from the germline V gene are SGHVS and FNYEAQ. V lost 4 bases, J lost 3 bases, and 8 bases stayed unmatched. The CDR3 sequence is 15 residues long.